Reported below is one T cell receptor (beta chain). The antigen is undetermined. This entry comes from a study of CXCR3-negative and CXCR3-positive naive CD8 T cells. Points from the study as a whole: CD5 surface expression was similar among naive subsets, and TCR strength was estimated by inference from TRB CDR3 properties. TRB CDR3s were more hydrophobic in CXCR3-positive than in CXCR3-negative naive cells.

UMI-labeled 5' RACE TRB cDNA libraries were prepared from the cells. From its re-call of the 5' RACE reads, TCRdb lists each CDR3 protein once, without DNA. Its table records 130,000 to 150,000 distinct CDR3 sequences. CDR3 length: 14 amino acids. The V gene's germline CDR1 is MDHEN and CDR2 SYDVKM. This chain joins TRBV28 and TRBJ2-7; TCRdb selects TRBD2, and the lack of DNA leaves this call unchecked. The sample comprised naive CXCR3+ CD8+ T cells from blood. Noted subset: CD45RO-CCR7+CD27+CD95- naive CD8+ T cells expressing CXCR3 (TNR3+). This TCR came from a human donor in good health. Some clones in this sample may be carry-over from other donors' samples. The CDR3 loop is CATSEAHGPYEQYF.